The sample holds one count of the clone carrying this T cell receptor (beta chain). Antigen: not known. This CDR3 spans 17 amino acids. This was the immunoSEQ version 4 assay in survey mode. Sequenced by immunoSEQ multiplex PCR; TCRdb stores in-frame clones only, minus some. In the table there are 35,000 to 55,000 clones, about 88% of which are singletons. The data belong to a study of persistence of HIV-infected CD4 T cells. Study overall: Suppressive ART had lasted a median of around 8 years. Blood samples, up to about 200 mL, came from multiple time points, except a couple of leukapheresis donors sampled once.

Nonspecific anti-CD3/anti-CD28 bead stimulation represents the broad CD4+ T cell repertoire. Responding CD4+ T cells were sorted by upregulation of both CD40 ligand and CD69. Donors were HIV-1-infected adults who began suppressive ART during chronic infection. The material sequenced was CD4+ T cells sorted from PBMCs after roughly 18-hour stimulation, taken from a patient who received antiretroviral therapy. This clonotype originated in an adult woman with HIV who was CMV-seropositive. The chain links TRBV21-1 to TRBJ2-1; the table calls TRBD1, which could not be checked here. TRBV21-1 has pseudogene status. The CDR3 is CASSTEDRGQRGNEQFF. CDR3 DNA sequence: TGTGCCAGCAGCACAGAGGACAGGGGGCAGCGAGGCAATGAGCAGTTCTTC.